The rows below give T cell receptor beta chains drawn from one sample of a study of shared clonotypes between healthy human individuals. Sequencing used immunoSEQ multiplex PCR; TCRdb keeps in-frame clones, though not all of them. The sample yields 2 million to 2.5 million clones, less than 95% seen once. Sequencing was done on a sample of naive CD4+ T cells from PBMCs. The source is a man between 18 and 35 years old in good health. Some clones in this sample may be carry-over from other donors' samples. CDR3s include the opening cysteine and the closing phenylalanine or tryptophan. The order of the fields is J gene, D gene, V gene, CDR3 protein, CDR3 DNA. D genes are given only for firm matches.

TRBJ2-1 TRBD2 TRBV4-2 CASSSTPGLAGATYNEQFF TGTGCCAGCAGCTCTACTCCGGGACTAGCGGGAGCAACCTACAATGAGCAGTTCTTC
TRBJ2-3 - TRBV5-4 CASSPGSPTDTQYF TGTGCCAGCAGCCCGGGGTCACCCACAGATACGCAGTATTTT
TRBJ2-5 - TRBV4-1 CASRPRDQETQYF TGCGCCAGCAGGCCCAGGGACCAAGAGACCCAGTACTTC
TRBJ2-2 - TRBV5-1 CASSLFSVSGELFF TGCGCCAGCAGCTTATTTAGCGTGAGCGGGGAGCTGTTTTTT
TRBJ1-3 - TRBV18 CASSPSGGRLGNTIYF TGTGCCAGCTCACCCAGCGGGGGGCGACTAGGAAACACCATATATTTT
TRBJ2-7 - TRBV10-3 CAISEQAGEYEQYF TGTGCCATCAGTGAGCAGGCAGGGGAGTACGAGCAGTACTTC
TRBJ2-1 TRBD1 TRBV6-5 CASTDPGTAVNEQFF TGTGCCAGCACTGACCCCGGGACAGCTGTCAATGAGCAGTTCTTC
TRBJ2-1 TRBD1 TRBV11-2 CASSSGTGDSYNEQFF TGTGCCAGCAGCTCAGGAACAGGGGACTCCTACAATGAGCAGTTCTTC
TRBJ2-4 - TRBV6-1 CASSEWPTGPAKNIQYF TGTGCCAGCAGTGAGTGGCCCACCGGACCAGCCAAAAACATTCAGTACTTC
TRBJ1-2 - TRBV11-2 CASSPTTGDNYGYTF TGTGCCAGCAGCCCTACGACAGGAGATAACTATGGCTACACCTTC
TRBJ1-2 - TRBV11-2 CASSAHRGPANYGYTF TGTGCCAGCAGCGCTCACCGTGGGCCCGCTAACTATGGCTACACCTTC
TRBJ2-7 - TRBV4-3 CASSQDVMGYEQYF TGCGCCAGCAGCCAAGATGTTATGGGATACGAGCAGTACTTC
TRBJ2-3 - TRBV5-1 CASSLTEVAQYF TGCGCCAGCAGCTTGACGGAGGTTGCGCAGTATTTT
TRBJ1-1 - TRBV19 CATQGLGNTEAFF TGTGCCACACAGGGACTAGGGAACACTGAAGCTTTCTTT
TRBJ2-3 - TRBV7-2 CASSSQFGGDTQYF TGTGCCAGCAGCTCCCAGTTCGGCGGAGATACGCAGTATTTT
TRBJ1-1 TRBD1 TRBV6-5 CASSSQTGKGTEAFF TGTGCCAGCAGTTCCCAGACAGGGAAGGGAACTGAAGCTTTCTTT